Detailed here is one T cell receptor beta chain. Its antigen is unidentified. Some clones are missing from TCRdb's copy, which holds only in-frame ones; the method was immunoSEQ multiplex PCR. This sample has about 1.5 million clones, with 95% to 99% found just once. This specimen comes from a study of shared clonotypes between healthy human individuals. Findings and limits, study-wide: When naive CD4 clonotypes were compared across a handful of donors, about 4.8% were shared.

Adult donors, all healthy and HIV-negative, had no recent acute infections or vaccinations. The sample taken for sequencing was naive CD4+ T cells sorted from blood. The subset was: CD45RA+ positively selected. This receptor was obtained from a man aged 25-45 years in good health.

In DNA, the CDR3 is TGCGCCAGCAGTCACCCGGACAGGAACAATCAGCCCCAGCATTTT. Translating it yields CASSHPDRNNQPQHF. This chain links TRBV23-1 with TRBJ1-5; TRBD1 matches 7 bases. TRBV23-1 has ORF status, its function being uncertain. With V trimmed by 3 bases and J by 3 bases, 5 bases remained unmatched. This CDR3 has 15 residues.